This T cell receptor beta chain appears in the sequencing data of a study of T cell changes during pregnancy in multiple sclerosis. With 0 bases removed from V and 2 bases from J, the gap between germline ends came to 14 bases. CDR1 is SGHDT, CDR2 YYEEEE, per germline. The CDR3 is 16 amino acids. TCRdb keeps only in-frame clones here, not all; method: immunoSEQ multiplex PCR. The table includes 50,000 to 80,000 clones, around nine tenths detected once. This chain links TRBV5-6 with TRBJ2-5; D perhaps matches TRBD2 (6 bases). This specimen consisted of peripheral blood, obtained in the second trimester of pregnancy. The source of this sequence is a female donor with multiple sclerosis, enrolled in a pregnancy study. CDR3 DNA: TGTGCCAGCAGCTTGGGAACGGGAGAGCCACAAGAGACCCAGTACTTC. Amino acids: CASSLGTGEPQETQYF.